These 6 T cell receptor beta chains share one sample of origin, sequenced in a study of T cell responses to AZD1222 COVID-19 vaccine. Data came from immunoSEQ multiplex PCR; TCRdb stores just in-frame clones and leaves some out. Of some 69,000 clones listed, around four fifths are singletons. The input for sequencing was peripheral blood, taken 28 days after the second AZD1222 dose. Every receptor here comes from an adult who received the AZD1222 COVID-19 vaccine.

This clone was counted a single time. The rearrangement links TRBV6-5 to TRBJ1-5, with D possibly TRBD1 on 6 matching bases. The CDR3 sequence is 13 residues long. V was clipped by 10 bases and J by 3 bases, with 13 bases between them. Per the germline V gene, CDR1 is MNHEY and CDR2 is SVGAGI. This CDR3 is CATRGGFNQPQHF. For the CDR3, the DNA is TGTGCCACTCGAGGGGGATTCAATCAGCCCCAGCATTTT.

This clone came up a few times. This chain links TRBV13 with TRBJ2-2; TRBD1 or TRBD2 may be the D gene (5 bases each). The length of the CDR3 is 15 residues. V was clipped by 1 base and J by 5 bases, with 11 bases between them. Germline CDR1 is PRHDT and CDR2 is FYEKMQ (reference sequence). The CDR3: CASSLEAGRTGELFF. The CDR3 nucleotides are TGTGCCAGCAGCTTAGAGGCAGGGAGAACCGGGGAGCTGTTTTTT.

This clone was observed a handful of times. The J gene is TRBJ1-4, the V gene TRBV20-1; D is perhaps TRBD1 (6 bases). The length of the CDR3 is 11 residues. The V gene's germline CDR1 is DFQATT and CDR2 SNEGSKA (reference sequence). The CDR3 spells CSLWGHEKLFF. The CDR3 DNA is TGCAGCCTTTGGGGGCACGAAAAACTGTTTTTT.

The rearrangement links TRBV29-1 to TRBJ2-3; weak D call: TRBD1 (6 bases). Germline CDR1 SQVTM, CDR2 ANQGSEA. V was cut by 5 bases and J by 4 bases, with 10 bases left in between. This CDR3 has 12 residues. The DNA of the CDR3 is TGCAGCGTTTATACAGGGCCAGATACGCAGTATTTT. It yields the protein CSVYTGPDTQYF.

V gene TRBV7-9 combines with J gene TRBJ1-4; D gene uncertain. This CDR3 has 12 residues. The V and J ends lost 3 bases and 7 bases respectively, with 6 bases between them. Germline V gene sequence: CDR1 SEHNR, CDR2 FQNEAQ (reference sequence). CDR3 coding DNA: TGTGCCAGCAGCTTGGGTTCTGAAAAACTGTTTTTT. Translation gives CASSLGSEKLFF.

This clone showed up just once. V usage is TRBV27 and J usage is TRBJ1-5; the match to TRBD1 covers 9 bases. Germline values: CDR1 MNHEY, CDR2 SMNVEV (reference sequence). The CDR3 extends over 15 amino acids. V was pared by 5 bases and J by 6 bases, with 8 bases of the junction left unmatched. CDR3 sequence (DNA): TGTGCCAGCAGTATCTCACAGGGGGCCCTTCAGCCCCAGCATTTT. It translates to CASSISQGALQPQHF.